These 8 T cell receptor beta chains came from one sample sequenced in a study of cytomegalovirus exposure and HLA in healthy donors. PCR employed 60 Vbeta and 13 Jbeta primers. Profiling relied on immunoSEQ multiplex PCR, and the TCRdb table lists in-frame clones only, not all of them. The sample has roughly 200,000 clones, approximately 85% seen once; the top ten hold less than 2.5%. Specimen: PBMCs. These receptors came from a woman between 45 and 65 years old in good health and CMV-seronegative.

The chain has TRBV6-5 and TRBJ2-3; D remains ambiguous. The CDR3 is 13 amino acids. V dropped 6 bases and J dropped 2 bases, with 9 bases sitting between them. Germline V lookup: CDR1 MNHEY, CDR2 SVGAGI. The CDR3 DNA sequence: TGTGCCAGCAGAACTGAGGTCACAGATACGCAGTATTTT. Translation: CASRTEVTDTQYF.

The gene calls are TRBV6-5 and TRBJ1-5; D uncertain. Germline loops: CDR1 MNHEY, CDR2 SVGAGI. The germline V and J ends were trimmed by 2 bases and 5 bases, with 10 bases remaining between them. The CDR3 has 14 amino acids. CDR3 in amino acids: CASSYGRKDQPQHF. The CDR3 coding sequence is TGTGCCAGCAGTTACGGCAGGAAAGATCAGCCCCAGCATTTT.

The V gene is TRBV5-4, the J gene TRBJ2-6, with TRBD2 matching over 7 bases. J lost 4 bases, V lost 0 bases, and 10 bases had no gene match. The CDR3 runs 18 residues. Germline assignment: CDR1 SGHNT and CDR2 YYREEE (reference sequence). The CDR3 region has the DNA TGTGCCAGCAGCTTGGGGGGAGGGGTGCGTTTGGGGGCCAACGTCCTGACTTTC. Protein product: CASSLGGGVRLGANVLTF.

The rearrangement uses TRBV11-2 and TRBJ1-3; 8 bases align to TRBD1. Germline loops: CDR1 SGHAT, CDR2 FQNNGV. The length of the CDR3 is 16 residues. Losses at the gene ends were 5 bases for V and 0 bases for J; bases not matched to a gene: 6. This CDR3 is CASSDGQGLSGNTIYF. The CDR3 DNA follows: TGTGCCAGCAGCGACGGACAGGGACTCTCTGGAAACACCATATATTTT.

The chain recombines TRBV5-6 with TRBJ2-1, with D uncertain. The CDR3 is 12 residues long. The V gene's germline CDR1 is SGHDT and CDR2 YYEEEE. V gave up 5 bases and J gave up 9 bases, with 12 bases separating them. CDR3 sequence reads: CASRQIRGEQFF. The CDR3 bases are TGTGCCAGCAGACAAATCCGCGGTGAGCAGTTCTTC.

This chain links TRBV5-1 with TRBJ2-2, with D hard to call. Germline CDR1 and CDR2: SGHRS and YFSETQ. This CDR3 region has 13 residues. V gave up 2 bases and J gave up 2 bases, with 4 bases separating them. Here the CDR3 DNA reads TGCGCCAGCAGCTTCATCAACACCGGGGAGCTGTTTTTT. This translates into CASSFINTGELFF.

V is TRBV5-1 and J is TRBJ2-2; 10 bases are a match to TRBD2. Germline CDR1 is SGHRS and CDR2 is YFSETQ. This CDR3 has 16 residues. V trimming: 4 bases; J trimming: 4 bases; junction bases outside the gene matches: 7. The chain's CDR3 is CASSGSLAGATGELFF. The CDR3 bases are TGCGCCAGCAGCGGCAGCCTAGCGGGAGCCACCGGGGAGCTGTTTTTT.

V usage is TRBV30 and J usage is TRBJ2-7, with a tentative D call TRBD1 (5 bases). This CDR3 comprises 12 residues. The V end was cut by 7 bases, the J end by 6 bases, with 16 bases between. The germline CDR1 and CDR2 sequences are GTSNPN and SVGIG (reference sequence). The CDR3 protein is CAFTRGSGEQYF. The CDR3 nucleotides are TGTGCCTTTACAAGGGGTTCTGGCGAGCAGTACTTC.